A selection of T cell receptor beta chains follows, all from one sample in a study of post-analysis software for immune sequencing data. One entry per CDR3 protein, called by TCRdb with MiXCR from the PCR reads. The sample carries some 690,000 distinct CDR3 sequences, just under 30% recorded once. The specimen was blood. The receptors were gathered from a girl aged 10-17 years with multiple sclerosis. The CDR3 runs from the conserved cysteine through the conserved F or W. D genes are given only for firm matches. Clone size is shown for a subset of rows, as once, few, many or a class of expanded clone.

d_call clone_size j_call v_call cdr3_nt cdr3_aa
NA few TRBJ2-1 TRBV7-8 TGTGCCAGCACTCCGGGGATTTCCTACAATGAGCAGTTCTTC CASTPGISYNEQFF
NA NA TRBJ2-5 TRBV14 TGTGCCAGCAGCCAAGAAATCAGGAACCAAGAGACCCAGTACTTC CASSQEIRNQETQYF
NA NA TRBJ2-3 TRBV12-3/TRBV12-4 TGTGCCAGCAGTCAACTGAACACAGATACGCAGTATTTT CASSQLNTDTQYF
NA NA TRBJ2-2 TRBV4-2 TGTGCCAGCTCCCCTGGGGGACCGAACACCGGGGAGCTGTTTTTT CASSPGGPNTGELFF
TRBD1 NA TRBJ2-3 TRBV7-6 TGTGCCAGCAGCTTACCCCGTGGGCAGGGGGCGCAGACAGATACGCAGTATTTT CASSLPRGQGAQTDTQYF
TRBD2 few TRBJ2-7 TRBV7-9 TGTGCCAGCACCGCGGGAGGGCCACGCGGCGAGCAGTACTTC CASTAGGPRGEQYF
TRBD2 many TRBJ2-5 TRBV29-1 TGCAGCGTTGACTGGGGGGGAGACCAGACCCAGTACTTC CSVDWGGDQTQYF
TRBD1 NA TRBJ1-4 TRBV7-2 TGTGCCAGCAGTTCGGGACAGTATGAAAAACTGTTTTTT CASSSGQYEKLFF
TRBD2 NA TRBJ2-1 TRBV13 TGTGCCAGCAGCCCGGGACTAAGAATCAATGAGCAGTTCTTC CASSPGLRINEQFF
NA NA TRBJ2-7 TRBV29-1 TGCAGCGTTACGGACGGGCAAGACTACGAGCAGTACTTC CSVTDGQDYEQYF
NA few TRBJ2-5 TRBV29-1 TGCAGCGTTGGTGAATGGGGCCGGACCCAGTACTTC CSVGEWGRTQYF
NA NA TRBJ1-1 TRBV2 TGTGCCAGCAGTGGGGGACACCAAGGTGAAGCTTTCTTT CASSGGHQGEAFF
TRBD1 NA TRBJ1-2 TRBV20-1 TGCAGTGCTCCCCAGGGGGTCTACACCTTC CSAPQGVYTF
NA once TRBJ2-5 TRBV7-8 TGTGCCAGCAGCCGGTCTGCAGAGACCCAGTACTTC CASSRSAETQYF
TRBD2 NA TRBJ2-4 TRBV20-1 TGCAGTGCTGGGAATAGCGGGGGGGCCAAAAACATTCAGTACTTC CSAGNSGGAKNIQYF
TRBD2 NA TRBJ2-1 TRBV7-2 TGTGCCAGCAGCTACGGGACTAGCGGGACCAATGAGCAGTTCTTC CASSYGTSGTNEQFF
TRBD1 few TRBJ2-4 TRBV24-1 TGTGCCACCAGTGACGGGCCGGGACAGGGGGCCCTAGCCAAAAACATTCAGTACTTC CATSDGPGQGALAKNIQYF
NA NA TRBJ2-5 TRBV10-3 TGTGCCATCAGCACCACGGGACGGGGGCAAGAGACCCAGTACTTC CAISTTGRGQETQYF
TRBD2 NA TRBJ2-7 TRBV20-1 TGCAGTGCCCACGCCTTGAGCGGGAGTCCATACGAGCAGTACTTC CSAHALSGSPYEQYF
NA NA TRBJ2-3 TRBV29-1 TGCAGCGTTTTAAGAGATACGCAGTATTTT CSVLRDTQYF
TRBD1 few TRBJ2-7 TRBV6-6 TGTGCCAGCAGCCGCACCTCCGGGACAGGGGTGCGGGAGCAGTACTTC CASSRTSGTGVREQYF
NA NA TRBJ2-5 TRBV6-1 TGTCCCAGCAGTGAAGTGGGGAGGACAGAGACCCAGTACTTC CPSSEVGRTETQYF
TRBD1 NA TRBJ1-2 TRBV7-2 TGTGCCAGCAGCTTAGTGATGGCAGGGGGAGGCTACACCTTC CASSLVMAGGGYTF
NA few TRBJ2-7 TRBV28 TGTGCCAGCAGTCCCCTAGGGGGAGTGGGGTACGAGCAGTACTTC CASSPLGGVGYEQYF
TRBD1 few TRBJ2-1 TRBV20-1 TGCAGTGCCGAACCCCGGGACAGGGCCTACAATGAGCAGTTCTTC CSAEPRDRAYNEQFF